The source of this T cell receptor (beta chain) is a study of cytomegalovirus exposure and HLA in healthy donors. CDR1 is ENHRY, CDR2 SYGVKD, per germline. There are 18 residues in the CDR3. Trimming cost V 3 bases and J 5 bases; bases outside gene matches: 12. Use of 60 Vbeta and 13 Jbeta primers characterized the PCR. Some clones are missing from TCRdb's copy, which holds only in-frame ones; the method was immunoSEQ multiplex PCR. The top ten clones hold more than 2.5% of a sample with about 99,000 clones, around three quarters of them seen once. The genes are TRBV10-3 and TRBJ2-3; 12 positions agree with TRBD2. The clonotype originates from a male donor in good health and CMV-seropositive. Material: PBMCs. The CDR3 DNA is TGTGCCATCAGTGATATGGTGGCTAGCGGGGGGGCCCTAGATACGCAGTATTTT. The encoded protein is CAISDMVASGGALDTQYF.